Listed here is a single T cell receptor (beta chain). The source of the sample is a study of shared clonotypes between healthy human individuals. Germline V gene sequence: CDR1 MNHNS, CDR2 SASEGT. V dropped 3 bases and J dropped 0; count of bases not matched to a gene: 4. The CDR3 has 15 amino acids. The donors, healthy adults who were HIV-negative, had experienced no recent acute infections or vaccinations. Using immunoSEQ multiplex PCR, the repertoire was profiled, and TCRdb retains in-frame clones only, with some absent. The sample has 2 million to 3 million clones, under 95% seen once. The sequence derives from a man younger than 35 in good health. Some clones in this sample may be carry-over from other donors' samples. The sequencing sample was made of naive CD4+ T cells from PBMCs. Subset meaning: CD45RA+ positively selected. The V and J genes are TRBV6-1 and TRBJ1-1; TRBD1 agrees at 7 bases. CDR3 region: CASSDTGQLNTEAFF. The CDR3 region has the DNA TGTGCCAGCAGTGATACGGGACAGTTGAACACTGAAGCTTTCTTT.